The 32 T cell receptor beta chains listed next were all sequenced from one sample in a study of cytomegalovirus exposure and HLA in healthy donors. Use of 60 Vbeta and 13 Jbeta primers characterized the PCR. The assay was immunoSEQ multiplex PCR, and TCRdb's table has in-frame clones only and misses some. The sample records roughly 130,000 clones, less than 85% being singletons. The sequencing input was PBMCs. The receptors here all came from a man between 40 and 49 years old in good health and CMV-seronegative.

The chain employs TRBV4-1 and TRBJ2-1; TRBD2 aligns across 7 bases. V lost 1 base, J lost 4 bases, and 10 bases stayed unmatched. Per the germline V gene, CDR1 is MGHRA and CDR2 is YSYEKL. This CDR3 spans 17 amino acids. The CDR3 DNA sequence: TGCGCCAGCAGCCAAGGTGGCGGGAGAGTTGCATACAATGAGCAGTTCTTC. This encodes CASSQGGGRVAYNEQFF.

The chain employs TRBV2 and TRBJ2-5, with 8 nucleotides matching TRBD2. The CDR3 runs 14 residues. V lost 6 bases, J lost 5 bases, and 8 bases stayed unmatched. Germline assignment: CDR1 SNHLY and CDR2 FYNNEI. The chain's CDR3 is CASSPGGAGETQYF. CDR3 nucleotides: TGTGCCAGCAGCCCGGGGGGGGCAGGGGAGACCCAGTACTTC. Together with reference TRBV2 and TRBJ2-5, the CDR3 gives the full variable domain: EPEVTQTPSHQVTQMGQEVILRCVPISNHLYFYWYRQILGQKVEFLVSFYNNEISEKSEIFDDQFSVERPDGSNFTLKIRSTKLEDSAMYFCASSPGGAGETQYFGPGTRLLVL.

This rearrangement joins TRBV27 to TRBJ2-2; 8 bases are a match to TRBD1. J lost 2 bases, V lost 6 bases, and 11 bases had no gene match. CDR1 MNHEY and CDR2 SMNVEV come from the germline V gene (reference sequence). The CDR3 sequence is 17 residues long. CDR3 region: CASRTWQGAGNTGELFF. In DNA, the CDR3 is TGTGCCAGCAGAACGTGGCAGGGGGCCGGAAACACCGGGGAGCTGTTTTTT.

The rearrangement uses TRBV27 and TRBJ1-1; D is ambiguous. Germline CDR1 and CDR2: MNHEY and SMNVEV (reference sequence). V was shortened by 2 bases and J by 1 base, with 8 bases between the two germline ends. This CDR3 comprises 14 residues. CDR3 nucleotides: TGTGCCAGCAGTTTAGAGATAACGAACACTGAAGCTTTCTTT. This codes for CASSLEITNTEAFF.

This chain connects TRBV5-1 to TRBJ1-5; TRBD1 agrees at 10 bases. The CDR3 extends over 15 amino acids. The germline gives CDR1 SGHRS, CDR2 YFSETQ. V gave up 4 bases and J gave up 2 bases; unmatched junction bases: 3. This chain's CDR3 is CASSKGTGGNQPQHF. The CDR3 DNA sequence: TGCGCCAGCAGCAAGGGGACAGGGGGCAATCAGCCCCAGCATTTT.

The gene calls are TRBV19 and TRBJ2-7, with D maybe TRBD1 (5 bases). This CDR3 is 13 amino acids long. Trimming shortened V by 3 bases and J by 0 bases, and 6 bases separated the two germline ends. Germline assignment: CDR1 LNHDA and CDR2 SQIVND (reference sequence). CDR3 nucleotides: TGTGCCAGTAGTATCAGGGACTCCTACGAGCAGTACTTC. Translation gives CASSIRDSYEQYF.

The gene calls are TRBV7-9 and TRBJ1-5, with a possible D match to TRBD1 (6 bases). From germline, CDR1 is SEHNR and CDR2 FQNEAQ (reference sequence). Trimming took off 5 bases at V and 4 bases at J, with 12 bases between the two ends. CDR3 length: 14 residues. CDR3 in amino acids: CASSPRTDNQPQHF. In nucleotides, the CDR3 is TGTGCCAGCAGCCCGCGGACAGATAATCAGCCCCAGCATTTT.

V usage is TRBV7-9 and J usage is TRBJ2-1; 8 nucleotides match TRBD1. The CDR3 contains 13 residues. The germline gives CDR1 SEHNR, CDR2 FQNEAQ (reference sequence). V shed 5 bases, J shed 6 bases, and the junction held 3 bases outside the gene matches. The CDR3 protein is CASSPTGGNEQFF. The CDR3 DNA reads TGTGCCAGCAGCCCCACAGGGGGCAATGAGCAGTTCTTC. The full variable domain, its missing parts supplied by reference TRBV7-9 and TRBJ2-1, is DTGVSQNPRHKITKRGQNVTFRCDPISEHNRLYWYRQTLGQGPEFLTYFQNEAQLEKSRLLSDRFSAERPKGSFSTLEIQRTEQGDSAMYLCASSPTGGNEQFFGPGTRLTVL.

Worth noting for this clone: The sample carries other DNA sequences with the same CDR3. This rearrangement joins TRBV28 to TRBJ2-7, with a tentative D call TRBD1 (6 bases). Looked up from germline, CDR1 is MDHEN and CDR2 is SYDVKM. Trimming left V 4 bases short and J 3 bases short, with 10 bases between. The CDR3 is 13 residues long. In DNA form, the CDR3 reads TGTGCCAGCAGTTCTGGACAGAGCTACGAGCAGTACTTC. Its protein is CASSSGQSYEQYF.

Concerning this clone: The same CDR3 is also encoded by other DNA sequences in this sample. V gene TRBV5-1 combines with J gene TRBJ2-5, with 8 bases fitting TRBD2. The length of the CDR3 is 14 residues. V lost 0 bases and J lost 4; bases outside the gene matches: 2. CDR1 and CDR2 from the germline V gene are SGHRS and YFSETQ. DNA of the CDR3: TGCGCCAGCAGCTTGGCGGGGGGGCGAGAGACCCAGTACTTC. Its translation: CASSLAGGRETQYF.

The V call is TRBV11-2, the J call TRBJ1-4; a weak D match, TRBD1 (6 bases). The length of the CDR3 is 14 residues. The ends were cut back, 10 bases at V and 4 bases at J, with 16 bases in the middle. From germline, CDR1 is SGHAT and CDR2 FQNNGV. Here the CDR3 reads CATQTGNNNEKLFF. Here the CDR3 DNA reads TGTGCCACCCAGACAGGAAATAATAATGAAAAACTGTTTTTT. The full variable domain, in which reference TRBV11-2 and TRBJ1-4 provide the parts outside the CDR3, is EAGVAQSPRYKIIEKRQSVAFWCNPISGHATLYWYQQILGQGPKLLIQFQNNGVVDDSQLPKDRFSAERLKGVDSTLKIQPAKLEDSAVYLCATQTGNNNEKLFFGSGTQLSVL.

The chain combines TRBV20-1 with TRBJ1-6; D is uncertain. CDR3 length equals 11 residues. Germline-derived CDR1 and CDR2 are DFQATT and SNEGSKA (reference sequence). V was pared by 3 bases and J by 14 bases, with 11 bases between. The CDR3 region is CSARDFPSLHF. The CDR3, as DNA: TGCAGTGCTAGGGACTTTCCATCCCTCCACTTT.

For the CDR3, the DNA is TGTGCCAGTAGGGATACAGGGGCCAACTATGGCTACACCTTC. This codes for CASRDTGANYGYTF. The rearrangement links TRBV19 to TRBJ1-2; TRBD1 matches at 7 bases. Germline lookup yields CDR1 LNHDA and CDR2 SQIVND (reference sequence). J gave up 2 bases and V 6 bases, and 6 bases lay outside the gene matches. The CDR3 is 14 residues long.

The chain recombines TRBV29-1 with TRBJ2-1, with no clear D. V was clipped by 4 bases and J by 1 base, with 8 bases between them. The CDR3 runs to 13 residues. Germline V lookup: CDR1 SQVTM, CDR2 ANQGSEA. The CDR3 coding sequence is TGCAGCGTTGGCGCGCTTTCCTACAATGAGCAGTTCTTC. It encodes CSVGALSYNEQFF.

This clone was seen once. The chain is built from TRBV15 and TRBJ2-7; 12 nucleotides agree with TRBD2. Germline V gene lookup returns CDR1 LNHNV and CDR2 YYDKDF (reference sequence). Trimming removed 4 bases from V and 6 bases from J; junction bases left unmatched: 7. CDR3 length: 15 residues. In DNA form, the CDR3 reads TGTGCCACCAGCACAATGACTAGCGGGAGTCGCGAGCAGTACTTC. Amino acid sequence: CATSTMTSGSREQYF.

This chain uses TRBV6-5 with TRBJ2-2, with no clear D. Trimming removed 0 bases at V and 4 bases at J, with 3 bases between. CDR3 length: 13 amino acids. Germline loops: CDR1 MNHEY, CDR2 SVGAGI. CDR3 DNA: TGTGCCAGCAGTTACTCTATCACCGGGGAGCTGTTTTTT. Translated: CASSYSITGELFF.

V gene TRBV7-3 combines with J gene TRBJ2-1, with TRBD2 matching over 7 bases. CDR3 length: 15 residues. Germline CDR1 reads SGHTA; CDR2 reads FQGTGA. The V and J ends lost 2 bases and 4 bases, in that order; junction bases with no gene match: 5. CDR3 residues: CASSLGLADYNEQFF. In nucleotides, the CDR3 is TGTGCCAGCAGCTTAGGTCTAGCGGATTACAATGAGCAGTTCTTC.

The CDR3 bases are TGTGCCAGCAGCCCTAGAGGGGGGGCGATCTACGAGCAGTACTTC. This translates into CASSPRGGAIYEQYF. The rearrangement joins TRBV11-2 to TRBJ2-7; possible D gene TRBD2, 7 bases. CDR1 and CDR2 (germline): SGHAT, FQNNGV. The germline V and J ends were trimmed by 5 bases and 3 bases, with 17 bases remaining between them. The CDR3 extends over 15 amino acids.

The J gene is TRBJ1-2, the V gene TRBV7-6, with TRBD1 matching 7 bases. Trimming removed 5 bases from V and 7 bases from J; junction bases left unmatched: 10. Germline V CDR1 and CDR2: SGHVS, FNYEAQ. The length of the CDR3 is 14 residues. CDR3 nucleotide sequence: TGTGCCAGCAGCCCCGACAGGGACTTCGGTGGCTACACCTTC. Its translation: CASSPDRDFGGYTF.

The chain is built from TRBV6-1 and TRBJ2-2; tentative D call: TRBD1 (5 bases). The CDR3 covers 15 residues. Trimming removed 2 bases at V and 5 bases at J, with 12 bases between. CDR1 is MNHNS and CDR2 is SASEGT in the germline V gene. The CDR3 sequence is CASSESRKGTGELFF. In DNA, the CDR3 is TGTGCCAGCAGTGAATCGAGGAAGGGGACCGGGGAGCTGTTTTTT.

The V and J genes are TRBV5-1 and TRBJ1-2; 9 nucleotides match TRBD1. This CDR3 contains 14 residues. Germline loops: CDR1 SGHRS, CDR2 YFSETQ. V lost 4 bases, J lost 4 bases, and 5 bases stayed unmatched. CDR3 DNA sequence: TGCGCCAGCAGCGCAGTGACAGGGGGCTATGGCTACACCTTC. This gives the protein CASSAVTGGYGYTF.

This chain connects TRBV5-5 to TRBJ2-5, with a tentative D call TRBD1 (5 bases). CDR1 SGHKS and CDR2 YYEKEE come from the germline V gene (reference sequence). The CDR3 consists of 14 residues. The V and J ends lost 6 bases and 1 base respectively, with 13 bases between them. CDR3 protein: CASTLGASQETQYF. As DNA, the CDR3 is TGTGCCAGCACCCTTGGGGCAAGCCAAGAGACCCAGTACTTC.

The CDR3 region is CASSEQGQGNYGYTF. The CDR3 region has the DNA TGTGCCAGCAGTGAACAAGGACAGGGGAACTATGGCTACACCTTC. The chain employs TRBV6-1 and TRBJ1-2, with 9 bases lining up with TRBD1. This CDR3 region has 15 residues. The germline V gene has CDR1 MNHNS and CDR2 SASEGT. J lost 2 bases, V lost 2 bases, and 3 bases had no gene match.

The CDR3 region is CASSRQGRMEQNEKLFF. The CDR3 DNA sequence: TGCGCCAGCAGCAGACAGGGGCGCATGGAGCAAAATGAAAAACTGTTTTTT. The J gene is TRBJ1-4, the V gene TRBV5-1, with 8 nucleotides matching TRBD1. The V and J ends lost 4 bases and 5 bases, in that order; junction bases with no gene match: 13. From germline, CDR1 is SGHRS and CDR2 YFSETQ. The CDR3 consists of 17 residues.

This clone was recorded a few times. The rearrangement joins TRBV5-1 to TRBJ2-1, with 8 bases aligning to TRBD1. J was trimmed by 3 bases and V by 4 bases; bases with no gene match: 9. The CDR3 extends over 16 amino acids. CDR1 is SGHRS, CDR2 YFSETQ, per germline. CDR3 nucleotide sequence: TGCGCCAGCAGCCTTGGCTGGACAGGGAACTACAATGAGCAGTTCTTC. Translating gives CASSLGWTGNYNEQFF.

The chain couples TRBV7-2 to TRBJ1-4; 8 nucleotides line up with TRBD1. CDR1 is SGHTA, CDR2 FQGNSA, per germline. This CDR3 is built from 14 residues. The V and J ends lost 6 bases and 8 bases, in that order; junction bases with no gene match: 8. For the CDR3, the DNA is TGTGCCAGCAGTTCCGACAGGGGAGGAGAAAAACTGTTTTTT. This codes for CASSSDRGGEKLFF. The full variable domain, with the rest looked up from reference TRBV7-2 and TRBJ1-4, is GAGVSQSPSNKVTEKGKDVELRCDPISGHTALYWYRQSLGQGLEFLIYFQGNSAPDKSGLPSDRFSAERTGGSVSTLTIQRTQQEDSAVYLCASSSDRGGEKLFFGSGTQLSVL.

The chain combines TRBV2 with TRBJ2-7, with a weak D call TRBD1 (5 bases). Germline assignment: CDR1 SNHLY and CDR2 FYNNEI. This CDR3 has 15 amino acids. The V and J ends lost 1 base and 3 bases respectively, with 13 bases between them. DNA of the CDR3: TGTGCCAGCAGTGAAGGGGGCGTCTTTGGCTACGAGCAGTACTTC. Residues: CASSEGGVFGYEQYF.

This clone came up a few times. The rearrangement joins TRBV28 to TRBJ1-1; unclear D gene. V was shortened by 7 bases and J by 0 bases, with 12 bases between the two germline ends. The CDR3 is made up of 14 amino acids. Germline loops: CDR1 MDHEN, CDR2 SYDVKM. The CDR3 DNA reads as TGTGCCAGCACGCCGGGGATCATGAACACTGAAGCTTTCTTT. It yields the protein CASTPGIMNTEAFF.

The chain combines TRBV25-1 with TRBJ2-1; 8 bases fit TRBD1. The V and J ends lost 1 base and 6 bases, in that order; junction bases with no gene match: 8. This CDR3 is built from 16 residues. Germline V gives CDR1 MGHDK, CDR2 SYGVNS. The CDR3 sequence: CASSEFGTGLSNEQFF. CDR3 bases: TGTGCCAGCAGTGAATTCGGGACAGGTCTTAGCAATGAGCAGTTCTTC.

The V gene is TRBV11-3, the J gene TRBJ2-1, with TRBD2 identical over 8 bases. The germline gives CDR1 SGHNT, CDR2 YENEEA. This CDR3 spans 17 amino acids. V shed 0 bases, J shed 0 bases, and the junction held 4 bases outside the gene matches. CDR3 region: CASSLDGSGASYNEQFF. DNA for the CDR3: TGTGCCAGCAGCTTAGACGGTAGCGGGGCCTCCTACAATGAGCAGTTCTTC.

The V and J genes are TRBV5-1 and TRBJ2-1; 7 nucleotides agree with TRBD2. Losses at the gene ends were 4 bases for V and 0 bases for J; bases not matched to a gene: 7. Germline values: CDR1 SGHRS, CDR2 YFSETQ. The length of the CDR3 is 16 residues. CDR3 loop: CASSPGGPTSYNEQFF. The CDR3, as DNA: TGCGCCAGCAGCCCGGGGGGACCGACCTCCTACAATGAGCAGTTCTTC.

The V call is TRBV5-5, the J call TRBJ2-2; D is undetermined. The CDR3 runs 18 residues. CDR1 SGHKS and CDR2 YYEKEE come from the germline V gene (reference sequence). The germline V and J ends were trimmed by 0 bases and 4 bases, with 19 bases remaining between them. The CDR3 protein is CASSLAIGRSPSTGELFF. In DNA form, the CDR3 reads TGTGCCAGCAGCTTGGCCATTGGTCGGTCCCCGAGCACCGGGGAGCTGTTTTTT.